This is a list of T cell receptor beta chains from one sample in a study of shared clonotypes between healthy human individuals. TCRdb's copy holds only in-frame clones and misses some; the assay was immunoSEQ multiplex PCR. The repertoire holds around 2,000,000 clones, with approximately 94% as singletons. The specimen was naive CD8+ T cells sorted from blood. The receptors were gathered from a man aged 18-30 years in good health. Each CDR3 is given with its conserved first and last residue. Each record gives: J gene, CDR3 length, D gene, V gene, clone size, CDR3 protein, CDR3 DNA. The D gene is left open where the match is weak. Clone size, where shown, is once, few, many, or a class for clones that have expanded.

J gene: TRBJ1-3; CDR3 length: 16; D gene: NA; V gene: TRBV7-9; clone size: NA; CDR3 protein: CASSATVFSSGNTIYF; CDR3 DNA: TGTGCCAGCAGCGCCACAGTTTTTAGCTCTGGAAACACCATATATTTT
J gene: TRBJ1-4; CDR3 length: 17; D gene: NA; V gene: TRBV7-9; clone size: once; CDR3 protein: CASSLVGESATNEKLFF; CDR3 DNA: TGTGCCAGCAGCTTAGTGGGGGAATCGGCAACTAATGAAAAACTGTTTTTT
J gene: TRBJ2-1; CDR3 length: 14; D gene: NA; V gene: TRBV5-1; clone size: once; CDR3 protein: CASSAGTGYNEQFF; CDR3 DNA: TGCGCCAGCAGCGCCGGGACTGGATACAATGAGCAGTTCTTC
J gene: TRBJ2-7; CDR3 length: 16; D gene: TRBD1; V gene: TRBV6-5; clone size: NA; CDR3 protein: CASSYSRQGFSYEQYF; CDR3 DNA: TGTGCCAGCAGTTACTCGAGACAGGGGTTCTCCTACGAGCAGTACTTC
J gene: TRBJ2-1; CDR3 length: 14; D gene: NA; V gene: TRBV12-5; clone size: NA; CDR3 protein: CASSHLGAYNEQFF; CDR3 DNA: TGTGCTAGTTCCCACCTCGGGGCCTACAATGAGCAGTTCTTC
J gene: TRBJ1-2; CDR3 length: 13; D gene: NA; V gene: TRBV6-5; clone size: NA; CDR3 protein: CASSYHEAGGYTF; CDR3 DNA: TGTGCCAGCAGTTATCATGAAGCAGGCGGCTACACCTTC
J gene: TRBJ2-1; CDR3 length: 12; D gene: NA; V gene: TRBV7-9; clone size: NA; CDR3 protein: CASSFGSEEQFF; CDR3 DNA: TGTGCCAGCAGCTTCGGATCGGAAGAGCAGTTCTTC
J gene: TRBJ2-7; CDR3 length: 14; D gene: NA; V gene: TRBV6-6; clone size: NA; CDR3 protein: CASSTSGPSYEQYF; CDR3 DNA: NA
J gene: TRBJ2-3; CDR3 length: 15; D gene: NA; V gene: TRBV6-5; clone size: NA; CDR3 protein: CASSLVRTSTDTQYF; CDR3 DNA: TGTGCCAGCAGTTTGGTCAGGACTAGCACAGATACGCAGTATTTT
J gene: TRBJ2-1; CDR3 length: 18; D gene: TRBD2; V gene: TRBV19; clone size: NA; CDR3 protein: CASSIVRLAGERANEQFF; CDR3 DNA: TGTGCCAGTAGTATAGTAAGGCTAGCGGGGGAGAGGGCGAATGAGCAGTTCTTC
J gene: TRBJ2-3; CDR3 length: 15; D gene: NA; V gene: TRBV9; clone size: NA; CDR3 protein: CASSPAGTHTDTQYF; CDR3 DNA: TGTGCCAGCAGCCCCGCCGGGACCCACACAGATACGCAGTATTTT
J gene: TRBJ2-3; CDR3 length: 10; D gene: NA; V gene: TRBV29-1; clone size: NA; CDR3 protein: CSVLGDTQYF; CDR3 DNA: TGCAGCGTTTTAGGGGACACGCAGTATTTT
J gene: TRBJ2-1; CDR3 length: 15; D gene: NA; V gene: TRBV11-2; clone size: NA; CDR3 protein: CASSLEGLVNNEQFF; CDR3 DNA: TGTGCCAGCAGCTTAGAAGGGCTAGTTAACAATGAGCAGTTCTTC
J gene: TRBJ2-2; CDR3 length: 15; D gene: NA; V gene: TRBV7-6; clone size: NA; CDR3 protein: CASRPDSGNTGELFF; CDR3 DNA: TGTGCCAGCAGACCCGACTCCGGGAACACCGGGGAGCTGTTTTTT
J gene: TRBJ2-7; CDR3 length: 14; D gene: NA; V gene: TRBV2; clone size: NA; CDR3 protein: CASSEIGPHYEQYF; CDR3 DNA: TGTGCCAGCAGTGAAATCGGCCCCCACTACGAGCAGTACTTC
J gene: TRBJ2-1; CDR3 length: 15; D gene: TRBD2; V gene: TRBV9; clone size: once; CDR3 protein: CASSVGLAGLNEQFF; CDR3 DNA: TGTGCCAGCAGCGTAGGGCTAGCGGGGCTAAATGAGCAGTTCTTC
J gene: TRBJ2-7; CDR3 length: 15; D gene: TRBD1; V gene: TRBV18; clone size: NA; CDR3 protein: CASSTPQGATPEQYF; CDR3 DNA: TGTGCCAGCTCAACCCCCCAGGGGGCAACGCCCGAGCAGTACTTC
J gene: TRBJ2-7; CDR3 length: 15; D gene: TRBD1; V gene: TRBV7-9; clone size: NA; CDR3 protein: CASSPPGQGFYEQYF; CDR3 DNA: TGTGCCAGCAGCCCCCCGGGACAGGGTTTTTACGAGCAGTACTTC
J gene: TRBJ2-7; CDR3 length: 11; D gene: NA; V gene: TRBV4-1; clone size: NA; CDR3 protein: CASSQGREQYF; CDR3 DNA: TGCGCCAGCAGCCAGGGGCGGGAGCAGTACTTC
J gene: TRBJ1-2; CDR3 length: 14; D gene: TRBD1; V gene: TRBV6-5; clone size: NA; CDR3 protein: CASSYSDRDDGYTF; CDR3 DNA: TGTGCCAGCAGTTACTCCGACAGGGATGATGGCTACACCTTC
J gene: TRBJ2-3; CDR3 length: 14; D gene: NA; V gene: TRBV7-9; clone size: NA; CDR3 protein: CASSSPGRRGTQYF; CDR3 DNA: TGTGCCAGCAGCTCGCCGGGACGAAGGGGTACGCAGTATTTT
J gene: TRBJ2-7; CDR3 length: 13; D gene: TRBD2; V gene: TRBV30; clone size: NA; CDR3 protein: CAWNTGTSDEQYF; CDR3 DNA: TGTGCCTGGAATACCGGGACTAGTGACGAGCAGTACTTC
J gene: TRBJ2-6; CDR3 length: 15; D gene: NA; V gene: TRBV7-9; clone size: NA; CDR3 protein: CASSFLQSGANVLTF; CDR3 DNA: TGTGCCAGCAGCTTCCTGCAATCTGGGGCCAACGTCCTGACTTTC
J gene: TRBJ1-6; CDR3 length: 12; D gene: NA; V gene: TRBV13; clone size: few; CDR3 protein: CASSLPSSPLHF; CDR3 DNA: TGTGCCAGCAGCCTCCCAAGTTCACCCCTCCACTTT
J gene: TRBJ1-1; CDR3 length: 15; D gene: TRBD1; V gene: TRBV7-9; clone size: NA; CDR3 protein: CASSPIQGARTEAFF; CDR3 DNA: TGTGCCAGCAGCCCCATCCAGGGGGCGCGAACTGAAGCTTTCTTT
J gene: TRBJ2-7; CDR3 length: 16; D gene: NA; V gene: TRBV4-3; clone size: NA; CDR3 protein: CASSQGKRLDDYEQYF; CDR3 DNA: TGCGCCAGCAGCCAAGGAAAGCGACTCGACGACTACGAGCAGTACTTC
J gene: TRBJ2-1; CDR3 length: 13; D gene: NA; V gene: TRBV9; clone size: NA; CDR3 protein: CASSGRSSNEQFF; CDR3 DNA: TGTGCCAGCAGCGGCCGGTCAAGCAATGAGCAGTTCTTC
J gene: TRBJ2-1; CDR3 length: 17; D gene: NA; V gene: TRBV4-3; clone size: NA; CDR3 protein: CASSQIQTVVSYNEQFF; CDR3 DNA: TGCGCCAGCAGCCAAATTCAAACCGTCGTCTCCTACAATGAGCAGTTCTTC
J gene: TRBJ1-6; CDR3 length: 18; D gene: TRBD1; V gene: TRBV7-9; clone size: NA; CDR3 protein: CASSSSRPGQGDNSPLHF; CDR3 DNA: TGTGCCAGCAGCTCGTCTCGACCGGGACAGGGGGATAATTCACCCCTCCACTTT
J gene: TRBJ1-1; CDR3 length: 14; D gene: NA; V gene: TRBV6-6; clone size: NA; CDR3 protein: CASEGGETNTEAFF; CDR3 DNA: TGTGCCAGCGAGGGTGGGGAGACTAACACTGAAGCTTTCTTT
J gene: TRBJ2-7; CDR3 length: 16; D gene: NA; V gene: TRBV27; clone size: NA; CDR3 protein: CASSLSGGALAYEQYF; CDR3 DNA: TGTGCCAGCAGTTTATCGGGGGGAGCTTTAGCCTACGAGCAGTACTTC
J gene: TRBJ1-5; CDR3 length: 16; D gene: NA; V gene: TRBV7-9; clone size: NA; CDR3 protein: CASSLAWGDSNQPQHF; CDR3 DNA: TGTGCCAGCAGCTTAGCGTGGGGGGATAGCAATCAGCCCCAGCATTTT
J gene: TRBJ2-7; CDR3 length: 14; D gene: NA; V gene: TRBV5-6; clone size: NA; CDR3 protein: CASSLRSIADEQYF; CDR3 DNA: TGTGCCAGCAGCTTGCGATCCATCGCGGACGAGCAGTACTTC
J gene: TRBJ2-7; CDR3 length: 11; D gene: NA; V gene: TRBV10-2; clone size: NA; CDR3 protein: CASSEGREQYF; CDR3 DNA: TGCGCCAGCAGTGAGGGAAGGGAGCAGTACTTC
J gene: TRBJ1-1; CDR3 length: 12; D gene: NA; V gene: TRBV4-1; clone size: few; CDR3 protein: CASSRGGTEAFF; CDR3 DNA: TGCGCCAGCAGCCGAGGGGGCACTGAAGCTTTCTTT
J gene: TRBJ2-7; CDR3 length: 15; D gene: NA; V gene: TRBV9; clone size: NA; CDR3 protein: CASSVAIGQSYEQYF; CDR3 DNA: TGTGCCAGCAGCGTAGCTATCGGACAGTCCTACGAGCAGTACTTC
J gene: TRBJ2-7; CDR3 length: 17; D gene: TRBD2; V gene: TRBV10-3; clone size: NA; CDR3 protein: CAISDSLVQLAGGEQYF; CDR3 DNA: TGTGCCATCAGTGACTCCCTTGTTCAGCTAGCGGGAGGCGAGCAGTACTTC
J gene: TRBJ2-3; CDR3 length: 18; D gene: TRBD2; V gene: TRBV7-9; clone size: NA; CDR3 protein: CASSLTGLAGGPTDTQYF; CDR3 DNA: TGTGCCAGCAGCTTGACGGGACTAGCGGGAGGGCCCACAGATACGCAGTATTTT
J gene: TRBJ1-2; CDR3 length: 15; D gene: TRBD1; V gene: TRBV28; clone size: NA; CDR3 protein: CASSLGGQGDYGYTF; CDR3 DNA: TGTGCCAGCAGTTTAGGGGGACAGGGAGACTATGGCTACACCTTC
J gene: TRBJ2-5; CDR3 length: 16; D gene: NA; V gene: TRBV2; clone size: once; CDR3 protein: CASPRPGGEGQETQYF; CDR3 DNA: TGTGCCAGCCCCCGGCCGGGGGGAGAGGGACAGGAGACCCAGTACTTC
J gene: TRBJ1-1; CDR3 length: 13; D gene: NA; V gene: TRBV6-5; clone size: NA; CDR3 protein: CASTLSGRTEAFF; CDR3 DNA: TGTGCCAGCACCTTATCAGGGAGAACTGAAGCTTTCTTT
J gene: TRBJ1-2; CDR3 length: 14; D gene: NA; V gene: TRBV28; clone size: few; CDR3 protein: CASTKRGRDYGYTF; CDR3 DNA: TGTGCCAGCACAAAGAGGGGACGGGACTATGGCTACACCTTC
J gene: TRBJ2-7; CDR3 length: 14; D gene: TRBD2; V gene: TRBV13; clone size: NA; CDR3 protein: CASSMGLAAYEQYF; CDR3 DNA: TGTGCCAGCAGCATGGGACTAGCGGCTTACGAGCAGTACTTC
J gene: TRBJ2-7; CDR3 length: 15; D gene: NA; V gene: TRBV27; clone size: NA; CDR3 protein: CASSLTGAYTYEQYF; CDR3 DNA: TGTGCCAGCAGTTTGACCGGGGCTTATACCTACGAGCAGTACTTC
J gene: TRBJ2-1; CDR3 length: 16; D gene: NA; V gene: TRBV4-3; clone size: NA; CDR3 protein: CASSQAGGVSYNEQFF; CDR3 DNA: TGCGCCAGCAGCCAAGCTGGCGGAGTCTCCTACAATGAGCAGTTCTTC
J gene: TRBJ2-7; CDR3 length: 15; D gene: NA; V gene: TRBV5-4; clone size: NA; CDR3 protein: CASSLGADNSYEQYF; CDR3 DNA: TGTGCCAGCAGCTTGGGCGCGGACAACTCCTACGAGCAGTACTTC
J gene: TRBJ2-5; CDR3 length: 16; D gene: NA; V gene: TRBV4-1; clone size: NA; CDR3 protein: CASSQVAQGFLETQYF; CDR3 DNA: TGCGCCAGCAGCCAAGTGGCCCAGGGGTTTCTAGAGACCCAGTACTTC
J gene: TRBJ1-2; CDR3 length: 13; D gene: NA; V gene: TRBV29-1; clone size: NA; CDR3 protein: CSVEPSWGYGYTF; CDR3 DNA: TGCAGCGTTGAACCAAGCTGGGGCTATGGCTACACCTTC
J gene: TRBJ2-5; CDR3 length: 16; D gene: TRBD1; V gene: TRBV7-9; clone size: NA; CDR3 protein: CASSLVGQGVQETQYF; CDR3 DNA: TGTGCCAGCAGCTTAGTGGGACAGGGCGTCCAAGAGACCCAGTACTTC
J gene: TRBJ1-2; CDR3 length: 11; D gene: NA; V gene: TRBV2; clone size: NA; CDR3 protein: CASLGSYGYTF; CDR3 DNA: TGTGCCAGCCTCGGTTCCTATGGCTACACCTTC
J gene: TRBJ2-1; CDR3 length: 15; D gene: TRBD1; V gene: TRBV9; clone size: NA; CDR3 protein: CASSAGQVYGDEQFF; CDR3 DNA: TGTGCCAGCAGCGCGGGACAGGTCTATGGGGATGAGCAGTTCTTC